A single sample gave rise to the 21 T cell receptor beta chains below, sequenced in a study of human T cells and chemical hapten exposure (dated by TCRdb to 2020 to 2023). Library preparation used RACE. The run used a NextSeq 500. TCRdb ran its own pipeline on the public reads, namely fastp trimming at Q25 and MiXCR clone calling, and kept in-frame beta chains. Identical CDR3 proteins give one entry, which carries the most common genes and DNA. The sample profile shows around 99,000 distinct CDR3 sequences; 9% to 9.5% of them were found once. More than 3% of the sample goes to the ten largest clones. What this sample's time point label stands for: patch test 2, 6 weeks after DPC sensitization. The treatment or condition label here, explained by the study, means: therapeutic diphenylcyclopropenone sensitization with weekly scalp DPC. The sequences come from whole blood, collected in connection with sensitization to the hapten diphenylcyclopropenone (DPC). The receptor source for this set is a woman in her forties with alopecia areata. Some clones in this sample may be carry-over from other donors' samples.

Ten or more counts support this clonotype. The V call is TRBV20-1, the J call TRBJ1-6; 7 nucleotides agree with TRBD1. The V and J ends lost 0 bases and 11 bases, in that order; junction bases with no gene match: 10. CDR1 and CDR2 (germline): DFQATT, SNEGSKA (reference sequence). CDR3 length: 15 amino acids. The CDR3 spells CSARDGRQGDPPLHF. CDR3 bases: TGCAGTGCTAGAGATGGGCGGCAGGGGGATCCACCCCTCCACTTT.

About this clonotype: A read error may be the cause here, since a much bigger clone is one base away. The genes are TRBV29-1 and TRBJ2-3, with D uncertain. With 4 bases removed from V and 2 bases from J, the gap between germline ends came to 13 bases. Germline CDR1 is SQVTM and CDR2 is ANQGSEA. The CDR3 length is 14 residues. The CDR3 DNA is TGCAGCGTTGTAGTCGCTAGTTCCACAGATACGCAGTATTTT. Residues: CSVVVASSTDTQYF.

This clonotype was seen at least ten times. The V gene is TRBV6-5, the J gene TRBJ1-1; D unclear. V lost 0 bases and J lost 5, with 7 bases in between. Germline CDR1 and CDR2: MNHEY and SVGAGI. This CDR3 spans 13 amino acids. The CDR3 reads CASSYSRETEAFF. As DNA, the CDR3 is TGTGCCAGCAGTTACTCGAGGGAGACTGAAGCTTTCTTT.

The rearrangement links TRBV29-1 to TRBJ1-6; possibly TRBD1 for D (5 bases). The CDR3 extends over 13 amino acids. Germline V lookup: CDR1 SQVTM, CDR2 ANQGSEA. Trimming cost V 4 bases and J 7 bases, with 11 bases left between them. This chain's CDR3 is CSVGEGNNSPLHF. The DNA for the CDR3 is TGCAGCGTTGGAGAGGGGAACAATTCACCCCTCCACTTT.

There are a few counts of this clonotype. The chain uses TRBV6-1 and TRBJ1-2; unclear D gene. Germline V gene sequence: CDR1 MNHNS, CDR2 SASEGT. Between the trimmed V and J ends, which lost 2 bases and 3 bases, there was a span of 13 bases. This CDR3 has 15 residues. Here the CDR3 reads CASSEPGSGDYGYTF. The CDR3 DNA follows: TGTGCCAGCAGTGAACCTGGGTCGGGAGACTATGGCTACACCTTC.

The J gene is TRBJ2-2, the V gene TRBV7-8, with D unclear. Germline values: CDR1 SGHVS, CDR2 FQNEAQ. The CDR3 totals 16 residues. The V end was cut by 6 bases, the J end by 9 bases, with 23 bases between. The CDR3 reads CASSPKPEMRDRELFF. DNA of the CDR3: TGTGCCAGCAGTCCCAAACCGGAGATGAGAGATAGGGAGCTGTTTTTT.

This clonotype has at least ten counts. The chain joins TRBV5-1 to TRBJ2-3; unclear D gene. Germline V gene sequence: CDR1 SGHRS, CDR2 YFSETQ. The CDR3 is 16 residues long. Trimming took off 0 bases at V and 0 bases at J, with 11 bases between the two ends. The CDR3 loop reads CASSLAVRESTDTQYF. CDR3 DNA: TGCGCCAGCAGCTTGGCGGTGAGAGAAAGCACAGATACGCAGTATTTT.

The V call is TRBV5-4, the J call TRBJ2-5; D might be TRBD2 (5 bases). There are 12 residues in the CDR3. Germline lookup yields CDR1 SGHNT and CDR2 YYREEE (reference sequence). The V and J ends lost 1 base and 9 bases respectively, with 10 bases between them. The CDR3 reads CASSLRNGAQYF. The CDR3 DNA is TGTGCCAGCAGCTTGCGGAACGGGGCCCAGTACTTC.

The J gene is TRBJ1-2, the V gene TRBV7-2, with TRBD1 identical over 8 bases. The CDR3 covers 16 residues. The germline V gene encodes CDR1 SGHTA and CDR2 FQGNSA. V shed 4 bases, J shed 5 bases, and the junction held 12 bases outside the gene matches. The CDR3 loop reads CASSSSGTGGAYGYTF. Written as DNA, the CDR3 is TGTGCCAGCAGCTCCTCCGGGACAGGAGGGGCTTATGGCTACACCTTC.

The chain employs TRBV18 and TRBJ2-7, with a possible D match to TRBD2 (6 bases). V was shortened by 6 bases and J by 0 bases, with 12 bases between the two germline ends. Per the germline V gene, CDR1 is KGHSH and CDR2 is LQKENI. The CDR3 length is 14 residues. The CDR3, as DNA: TGTGCCAGCTCCCCGGGACTTAGCTCCTACGAGCAGTACTTC. It specifies CASSPGLSSYEQYF.

This clonotype showed up many times. The chain employs TRBV10-3 and TRBJ2-7; D tentatively reads TRBD1 or TRBD2 (5 bases each). V was pared by 0 bases and J by 4 bases, with 10 bases between. CDR3 length equals 14 residues. Germline loops: CDR1 ENHRY, CDR2 SYGVKD. CDR3 DNA: TGTGCCATCAGTGAGTCTGGCAGGGAGTACGAGCAGTACTTC. It yields the protein CAISESGREYEQYF.

The table lists this clonotype with many counts. This chain connects TRBV19 to TRBJ2-7; 10 positions agree with TRBD1. The germline gives CDR1 LNHDA, CDR2 SQIVND (reference sequence). Trimming took 2 bases from V and 4 from J; bases not matched to a gene: 5. The CDR3 spans 15 residues. The CDR3: CASSIIRDRGYEQYF. The CDR3 nucleotides are TGTGCCAGTAGTATAATCCGGGACAGGGGTTACGAGCAGTACTTC.

There are many counts of this clonotype. The V and J genes are TRBV7-9 and TRBJ2-5; no definite D call. The germline V gene has CDR1 SEHNR and CDR2 FQNEAQ (reference sequence). CDR3 length: 11 residues. Trimming pared 4 bases from V and 4 bases from J, leaving 4 bases between. DNA for the CDR3: TGTGCCAGCAGCTCCCCAGAGACCCAGTACTTC. This codes for CASSSPETQYF.

Many counts were recorded for this clonotype. The chain links TRBV27 to TRBJ2-7, with TRBD1 identical over 8 bases. Germline CDR1 MNHEY, CDR2 SMNVEV (reference sequence). This CDR3 region has 13 residues. J gave up 4 bases and V 5 bases, and 4 bases lay outside the gene matches. CDR3 amino acids: CASSKGQDYEQYF. CDR3 nucleotides: TGTGCCAGCAGTAAGGGACAGGATTACGAGCAGTACTTC.

This clonotype was found many times. The chain joins TRBV10-3 to TRBJ1-5; D may be TRBD1 (6 bases). This CDR3 is 18 amino acids long. The germline V gene has CDR1 ENHRY and CDR2 SYGVKD. Trimming removed 2 bases from V and 3 bases from J, with 20 bases in between. CDR3 in DNA: TGTGCCATCAGTGAGCCTCCCGGCAGGGGCACATCCAATCAGCCCCAGCATTTT. The encoded protein is CAISEPPGRGTSNQPQHF.

This clonotype was found many times. The chain uses TRBV7-9 and TRBJ2-7; the D gene is possibly TRBD2 (5 bases). Per germline, CDR1 SEHNR and CDR2 FQNEAQ (reference sequence). Deletions cut 5 bases from V and 0 bases from J, with 11 bases between. The CDR3 is 14 amino acids. The CDR3 sequence: CASSPGIYSYEQYF. CDR3 in DNA: TGTGCCAGCAGCCCCGGGATTTACTCCTACGAGCAGTACTTC.

This clonotype has just a few counts. The chain links TRBV18 to TRBJ2-1; possibly TRBD1 or TRBD2 for D (5 bases each). The ends were cut back, 3 bases at V and 4 bases at J, with 16 bases in the middle. Germline V CDR1 and CDR2: KGHSH, LQKENI. The CDR3 extends over 16 amino acids. CDR3 nucleotides: TGTGCCAGCTCACCTTATGAGGGGAAGGGGTACAATGAGCAGTTCTTC. Amino acids: CASSPYEGKGYNEQFF.

The table lists this clonotype with many counts. The chain links TRBV19 to TRBJ1-5; 8 nucleotides agree with TRBD1. Germline CDR1 is LNHDA and CDR2 is SQIVND (reference sequence). The CDR3 is 14 amino acids. With V trimmed by 10 bases and J by 4 bases, 9 bases remained unmatched. CDR3 amino acids: CATNRGTSNQPQHF. CDR3 DNA sequence: TGTGCCACAAACAGGGGGACTAGTAATCAGCCCCAGCATTTT. The variable domain in full, completed from reference TRBV19 and TRBJ1-5, reads DGGITQSPKYLFRKEGQNVTLSCEQNLNHDAMYWYRQDPGQGLRLIYYSQIVNDFQKGDIAEGYSVSREKKESFPLTVTSAQKNPTAFYLCATNRGTSNQPQHFGDGTRLSIL.

The chain employs TRBV12-3 or TRBV12-4 and TRBJ1-1; D is ambiguous. Trimming shortened V by 3 bases and J by 4 bases, and 3 bases separated the two germline ends. The CDR3 contains 11 residues. The CDR3 sequence: CASSFFTEAFF. CDR3 in DNA: TGTGCCAGCAGTTTCTTCACTGAAGCTTTCTTT.

There are a few counts of this clonotype. The chain uses TRBV7-2 and TRBJ2-7, with D perhaps assigned TRBD1 or TRBD2 (6 bases each). The CDR3 is 16 amino acids. Germline V lookup: CDR1 SGHTA, CDR2 FQGNSA. The V and J ends lost 1 base and 0 bases respectively, with 13 bases between them. This chain's CDR3 is CASSLVGGTLSYEQYF. The CDR3 nucleotides are TGTGCCAGCAGCTTAGTAGGGGGGACCCTCTCCTACGAGCAGTACTTC.

Ten or more counts support this clonotype. The chain combines TRBV4-2 with TRBJ2-7; no clear D. The germline gives CDR1 LGHNA, CDR2 YNFKEQ. This CDR3 is built from 16 residues. Trimming cost V 1 base and J 0 bases, with 13 bases left between them. The chain's CDR3 is CASSQGPAAVSYEQYF. CDR3 DNA: TGTGCCAGCAGCCAAGGGCCGGCGGCGGTCTCCTACGAGCAGTACTTC.